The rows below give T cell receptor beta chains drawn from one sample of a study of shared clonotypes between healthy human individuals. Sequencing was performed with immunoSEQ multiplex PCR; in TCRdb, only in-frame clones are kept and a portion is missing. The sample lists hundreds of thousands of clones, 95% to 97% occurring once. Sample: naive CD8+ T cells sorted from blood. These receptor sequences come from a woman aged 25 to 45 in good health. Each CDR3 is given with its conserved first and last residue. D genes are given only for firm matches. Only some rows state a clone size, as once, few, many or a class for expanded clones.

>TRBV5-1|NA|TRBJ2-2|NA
CASSFWTAHSGELFF
TGCGCCAGCAGCTTCTGGACTGCTCACTCCGGGGAGCTGTTTTTT
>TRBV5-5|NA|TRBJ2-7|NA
CASSWLPPLGAYEQYF
TGTGCCAGCAGCTGGCTCCCGCCTCTAGGAGCCTACGAGCAGTACTTC
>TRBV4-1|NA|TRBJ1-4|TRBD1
CASSQRQGGNEKLFF
TGCGCCAGCAGCCAACGACAGGGTGGTAATGAAAAACTGTTTTTT
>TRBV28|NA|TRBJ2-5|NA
CASYGQKETQYF
TGTGCCAGCTATGGACAGAAAGAGACCCAGTACTTC
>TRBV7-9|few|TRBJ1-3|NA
CASRGDWDTIYF
TGTGCCAGTAGAGGGGATTGGGACACCATATATTTT
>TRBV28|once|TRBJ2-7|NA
CASSFRGSSYEQYF
TGTGCCAGCAGTTTCCGGGGGAGCTCCTACGAGCAGTACTTC
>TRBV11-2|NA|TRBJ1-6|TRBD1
CASSLGGALDREDSPLHF
TGTGCCAGCAGCTTAGGTGGGGCGTTGGACAGGGAGGATTCACCCCTCCACTTT
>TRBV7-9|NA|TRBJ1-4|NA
CASSLSYTAPDNEKLFF
TGTGCCAGCAGCTTATCTTACACGGCCCCTGATAATGAAAAACTGTTTTTT
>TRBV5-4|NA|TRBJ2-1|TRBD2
CASTLNSGSDEQFF
TGTGCCAGCACCCTAAATAGCGGGAGTGATGAGCAGTTCTTC
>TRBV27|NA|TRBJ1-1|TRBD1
CASSDRGNTEAFF
TGTGCCAGCAGCGACAGGGGGAACACTGAAGCTTTCTTT
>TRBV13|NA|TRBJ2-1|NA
CASSLDRTGEQFF
TGTGCCAGCAGCTTAGACAGGACGGGTGAGCAGTTCTTC
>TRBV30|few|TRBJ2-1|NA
CAWSVLGLGEQFF
TGTGCCTGGAGTGTGTTAGGGCTCGGTGAGCAGTTCTTC
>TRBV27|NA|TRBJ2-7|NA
CASRMTGTLYEQYF
TGTGCCAGCAGGATGACCGGGACTCTTTACGAGCAGTACTTC
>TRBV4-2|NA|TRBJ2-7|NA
CASSQDIAVSYEQYF
TGTGCCAGCAGCCAAGATATCGCTGTTTCCTACGAGCAGTACTTC
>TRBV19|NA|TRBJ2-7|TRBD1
CASSTYGTGAYEQYF
TGTGCCAGTAGTACCTACGGGACAGGGGCCTACGAGCAGTACTTC
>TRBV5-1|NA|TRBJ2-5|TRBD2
CASSFGSGGSETQYF
TGCGCCAGCAGCTTTGGGTCGGGAGGGTCGGAGACCCAGTACTTC
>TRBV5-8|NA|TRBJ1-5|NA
CASSPGQGFSNQPQHF
TGTGCCAGCAGCCCGGGGCAGGGTTTCAGCAATCAGCCCCAGCATTTT
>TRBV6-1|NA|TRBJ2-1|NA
CASSEGGTPYNEQFF
TGTGCCAGCAGTGAAGGAGGGACACCCTACAATGAGCAGTTCTTC
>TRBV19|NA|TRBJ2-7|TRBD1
CASSTGFDRGLSYEQYF
TGTGCCAGTAGTACGGGGTTCGACAGGGGGCTGTCCTACGAGCAGTACTTC
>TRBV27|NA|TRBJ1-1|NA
CASSLPGPGTEAFF
TGTGCCAGCAGTTTGCCAGGTCCGGGCACTGAAGCTTTCTTT
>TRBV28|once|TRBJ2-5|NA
CASSSDQPTPGASPETQYF
TGTGCCAGCAGTTCCGACCAACCAACCCCCGGGGCGTCCCCAGAGACCCAGTACTTC
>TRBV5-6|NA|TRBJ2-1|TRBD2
CASSLAASGRGYNEQFF
TGTGCCAGCAGCTTGGCGGCTAGCGGGAGGGGGTACAATGAGCAGTTCTTC
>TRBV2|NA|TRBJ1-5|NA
CASSGTGNQPQHF
TGTGCCAGCAGTGGAACGGGCAATCAGCCCCAGCATTTT
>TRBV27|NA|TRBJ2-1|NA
CASKRRDYNEQFF
TGTGCCAGCAAAAGGAGGGACTACAATGAGCAGTTCTTC
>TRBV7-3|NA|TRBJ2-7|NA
CASSLTDLLEQYF
TGTGCCAGCAGCTTAACGGATCTTCTCGAGCAGTACTTC
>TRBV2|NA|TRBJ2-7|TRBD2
CASSGSAGGQAYEQYF
TGTGCCAGCAGTGGTTCAGCGGGAGGGCAGGCCTACGAGCAGTACTTC
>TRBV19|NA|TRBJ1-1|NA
CASSIRGLAEAFF
TGTGCCAGTAGTATTCGAGGGTTGGCTGAAGCTTTCTTT
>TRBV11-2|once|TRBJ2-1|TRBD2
CASSFGTSGTWGSDEQFF
TGTGCCAGCAGCTTTGGGACTAGCGGGACCTGGGGATCCGATGAGCAGTTCTTC
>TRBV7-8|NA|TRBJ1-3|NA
CASSVQRAGNTIYF
TGTGCCAGCAGCGTTCAGCGAGCTGGAAACACCATATATTTT